The next 24 T cell receptor beta chains were all read from a single sample in a study of Graves' ophthalmopathy and Graves' hyperthyroidism. CDR3 regions of TCR beta were amplified from RNA transcripts. HTBI primers served in a first-round RT-PCR, which a second-round multiplex PCR followed. Using its own MiXCR run on the multiplex PCR reads, TCRdb lists one record per CDR3 protein. The data contain fewer than 600,000 distinct CDR3 sequences, 13% to 15% of them seen just once; the ten biggest clones take up 9.8%. The specimen sequenced was blood. Every receptor here comes from a woman aged 30 to 39 with Graves' ophthalmopathy.

This clonotype was found many times. The V call is TRBV7-2, the J call TRBJ1-1, with TRBD1 identical over 10 bases. Germline V gene sequence: CDR1 SGHTA, CDR2 FQGNSA. There are 13 residues in the CDR3. V was pared by 8 bases and J by 4 bases, with 4 bases of the junction left unmatched. CDR3 sequence reads: CASGGQGSTEAFF. In nucleotides, the CDR3 is TGTGCCAGCGGGGGACAGGGGAGCACTGAAGCTTTCTTT.

This clonotype occurred many times. The V and J genes are TRBV24-1 and TRBJ2-5; D gene ambiguous. V was clipped by 8 bases and J by 4 bases, with 7 bases between them. The CDR3 contains 11 residues. Germline assignment: CDR1 KGHDR and CDR2 SFDVKD. The CDR3 DNA reads as TGTGCCACCAAGTGGGGAGAGACCCAGTACTTC. Amino acids: CATKWGETQYF.

This clonotype came up many times. This chain uses TRBV12-3 or TRBV12-4 with TRBJ2-7, with 9 bases fitting TRBD1. This CDR3 has 14 amino acids. The trim removed 3 bases at V and 6 bases at J, leaving 6 bases unmatched. The CDR3 loop is CASSFRTGDGEQYF. CDR3 bases: TGTGCCAGCAGTTTCAGGACAGGGGATGGCGAGCAGTACTTC.

This clonotype was detected many times. The rearrangement uses TRBV6-5 and TRBJ1-6, with unresolved D. This CDR3 comprises 15 residues. V was cut by 4 bases and J by 5 bases, with 12 bases left in between. Per the germline V gene, CDR1 is MNHEY and CDR2 is SVGAGI. The CDR3 DNA is TGTGCCAGCAGTTTCTGGACGGCAAATAATTCACCCCTCCACTTT. Amino acid sequence: CASSFWTANNSPLHF.

This clonotype has ten or more counts. The rearrangement uses TRBV28 and TRBJ1-5; D is uncertain. Germline V gene data show CDR1 as MDHEN and CDR2 as SYDVKM. The CDR3 has 14 residues. The V and J ends lost 7 bases and 4 bases respectively, with 14 bases between them. CDR3 DNA: TGTGCCAGCAATTGGCGGGCGGTAAATCAGCCCCAGCATTTT. This gives the protein CASNWRAVNQPQHF.

The sample holds many counts of this clonotype. This chain uses TRBV2 with TRBJ2-5; 7 nucleotides match TRBD1. Losses at the gene ends were 2 bases for V and 4 bases for J; bases not matched to a gene: 7. CDR1 is SNHLY, CDR2 FYNNEI, per germline. This CDR3 spans 15 amino acids. The DNA of the CDR3 is TGTGCCAGCAGTGAAAGGCGACAGGGTGGAGAGACCCAGTACTTC. Translated: CASSERRQGGETQYF. The full variable domain, completed using reference TRBV2 and TRBJ2-5, is EPEVTQTPSHQVTQMGQEVILRCVPISNHLYFYWYRQILGQKVEFLVSFYNNEISEKSEIFDDQFSVERPDGSNFTLKIRSTKLEDSAMYFCASSERRQGGETQYFGPGTRLLVL.

This clonotype was recorded at least ten times. The chain employs TRBV12-3 or TRBV12-4 and TRBJ1-2; possibly TRBD1 for D (6 bases). Trimming stripped 7 bases from V and 9 bases from J, with 27 bases between. The CDR3 runs 16 residues. CDR3 in amino acids: CASIPGRGFPLSSYTF. CDR3 bases: TGTGCCAGCATCCCAGGCAGGGGATTCCCTTTGAGTAGCTACACCTTC.

There are many counts of this clonotype. The V gene is TRBV12-3 or TRBV12-4, the J gene TRBJ1-1; maybe TRBD1 (6 bases). The germline V and J ends were trimmed by 6 bases and 2 bases, with 7 bases remaining between them. This CDR3 spans 12 amino acids. The CDR3: CASRDRNTEAFF. In nucleotides, the CDR3 is TGTGCCAGCAGGGACAGAAACACTGAAGCTTTCTTT.

This clonotype was observed a handful of times. The chain joins TRBV9 to TRBJ2-3; D call uncertain. CDR3 length equals 15 residues. Germline CDR1 and CDR2: SGDLS and YYNGEE. Trimming stripped 0 bases from V and 3 bases from J, with 11 bases between. The CDR3 protein is CASSVDVRFTDTQYF. The CDR3 DNA reads as TGTGCCAGCAGCGTAGATGTTAGATTTACAGATACGCAGTATTTT.

This clonotype was observed at least ten times. The CDR3 DNA follows: TGTGCCAGCAGTTTAGGGCATCAGCCCCAGCATTTT. Residues: CASSLGHQPQHF. This chain uses TRBV28 with TRBJ1-5; D gene ambiguous. Germline V gives CDR1 MDHEN, CDR2 SYDVKM. The CDR3 has 12 residues. V dropped 2 bases and J dropped 5 bases, with 4 bases sitting between them.

This clonotype was found many times. This rearrangement joins TRBV7-2 to TRBJ1-3, with D unclear. This CDR3 is 12 amino acids long. Germline V gene data show CDR1 as SGHTA and CDR2 as FQGNSA. Trimming took 2 bases from V and 8 from J, leaving 7 bases between them. The DNA for the CDR3 is TGTGCCAGCAGCTTATCGCCGGACACCATATATTTT. Translating gives CASSLSPDTIYF.

This clonotype came up many times. The chain has TRBV6-5 and TRBJ1-5, with a tentative D call TRBD1 (5 bases). Germline loops: CDR1 MNHEY, CDR2 SVGAGI. The length of the CDR3 is 15 residues. The V end lost 2 bases, the J end lost 1 base, and 9 bases lay between the germline ends. CDR3 protein: CASSYAGASNQPQHF. The DNA for the CDR3 is TGTGCCAGCAGTTACGCCGGGGCCAGCAATCAGCCCCAGCATTTT.

This clonotype has ten or more counts. DNA of the CDR3: TGTGCCAGTAGTAGGGCAGTTAATAGCAATCAGCCCCAGCATTTT. Translating it yields CASSRAVNSNQPQHF. The chain carries TRBV19 and TRBJ1-5, with D hard to call. This CDR3 region has 15 residues. Germline V gene lookup returns CDR1 LNHDA and CDR2 SQIVND (reference sequence). Between the trimmed V and J ends, which lost 4 bases and 0 bases, there was a span of 10 bases. The complete variable domain, with remaining parts taken from reference TRBV19 and TRBJ1-5, reads DGGITQSPKYLFRKEGQNVTLSCEQNLNHDAMYWYRQDPGQGLRLIYYSQIVNDFQKGDIAEGYSVSREKKESFPLTVTSAQKNPTAFYLCASSRAVNSNQPQHFGDGTRLSIL.

This clonotype was counted ten times or more. The V call is TRBV28, the J call TRBJ2-5, with TRBD2 identical over 8 bases. Germline CDR1 reads MDHEN; CDR2 reads SYDVKM. The ends lost 6 bases at V and 3 bases at J; junction bases unmatched: 9. The CDR3 runs 15 residues. As DNA, the CDR3 is TGTGCCAGCAGCCACGGGACTAGTTGGGAAGAGACCCAGTACTTC. Protein product: CASSHGTSWEETQYF.

This chain links TRBV4-2 with TRBJ1-2, with D hard to call. Germline values: CDR1 LGHNA, CDR2 YNFKEQ. This CDR3 contains 16 residues. The ends were cut back, 0 bases at V and 5 bases at J, with 16 bases in the middle. The CDR3 sequence is CASSQETGRVGYGYTF. The CDR3 DNA reads as TGTGCCAGCAGCCAAGAGACGGGAAGGGTAGGGTATGGCTACACCTTC.

This clonotype was recorded at least ten times. The chain has TRBV12-3 or TRBV12-4 and TRBJ1-1; 9 positions agree with TRBD1. V was clipped by 2 bases and J by 5 bases; unmatched bases: 6. The CDR3 consists of 15 residues. The CDR3 bases are TGTGCCAGCAGTTTAAGGGGACAGGGATGGACTGAAGCTTTCTTT. It translates to CASSLRGQGWTEAFF.

This clonotype was picked up many times. The chain recombines TRBV2 with TRBJ2-7, with D possibly TRBD1 on 6 matching bases. V lost 4 bases and J 6 bases, leaving 19 bases between the germline ends. The germline V gene has CDR1 SNHLY and CDR2 FYNNEI. The CDR3 runs 15 residues. In DNA, the CDR3 is TGTGCCAGCAGTGCTTTGGACAGAGTGCTTAGCGAGCAGTACTTC. Protein: CASSALDRVLSEQYF. Drawing the rest from reference TRBV2 and TRBJ2-7, the complete variable domain is EPEVTQTPSHQVTQMGQEVILRCVPISNHLYFYWYRQILGQKVEFLVSFYNNEISEKSEIFDDQFSVERPDGSNFTLKIRSTKLEDSAMYFCASSALDRVLSEQYFGPGTRLTVT.

This clonotype was seen ten or more times. The chain employs TRBV28 and TRBJ2-7; 9 bases are a match to TRBD1. The junction had 6 bases not matched to a gene; V was cut back by 5 bases and J by 1 base. The CDR3 has 15 residues. The germline CDR1 and CDR2 sequences are MDHEN and SYDVKM. In nucleotides, the CDR3 is TGTGCCAGCAGTACAGGGGGCCTAGGTTCCTACGAGCAGTACTTC. Its translation: CASSTGGLGSYEQYF.

This clonotype has at least ten counts. The genes are TRBV6-1 and TRBJ1-6; D is uncertain. Germline CDR1 is MNHNS and CDR2 is SASEGT. The CDR3 has 16 residues. V lost 3 bases to trimming and J lost 0 bases, with 9 bases between them. The CDR3 reads CASSDQPFSYNSPLHF. The DNA of the CDR3 is TGTGCCAGCAGTGACCAGCCATTCTCCTATAATTCACCCCTCCACTTT.

This clonotype was recorded at least ten times. J is TRBJ2-7 and V is TRBV6-5; 8 bases agree with TRBD2. The CDR3 is made up of 14 amino acids. Germline V gene data show CDR1 as MNHEY and CDR2 as SVGAGI. The V segment lost 6 bases and the J segment 0 bases; nucleotides outside the gene matches: 4. CDR3 amino acids: CASSPGGLSYEQYF. CDR3 DNA: TGTGCCAGCAGCCCGGGAGGGCTCTCCTACGAGCAGTACTTC.

This clonotype appeared many times. The chain employs TRBV28 and TRBJ1-2; unclear D gene. The germline CDR1 and CDR2 sequences are MDHEN and SYDVKM. The CDR3 is 12 amino acids. V dropped 3 bases and J dropped 7 bases, with 9 bases sitting between them. The CDR3 DNA reads as TGTGCCAGCAGTTTCCGGGCTAGTGGCTACACCTTC. Translation gives CASSFRASGYTF.

In this sample, this clonotype turned up a few times. The rearrangement links TRBV6-1 to TRBJ2-3; TRBD1 aligns across 7 bases. The germline CDR1 and CDR2 sequences are MNHNS and SASEGT. The CDR3 is 15 residues long. The trim removed 1 base at V and 5 bases at J, leaving 6 bases unmatched. In nucleotides, the CDR3 is TGTGCCAGCAGTGAAGGACAGGGAAATATAGATACGCAGTATTTT. This gives the protein CASSEGQGNIDTQYF.

In this sample, this clonotype turned up many times. This chain connects TRBV10-2 to TRBJ2-7, with D uncertain. Trimming cost V 7 bases and J 0 bases, with 10 bases left between them. The CDR3 is made up of 13 amino acids. Germline V lookup: CDR1 WSHSY, CDR2 SAAADI. In nucleotides, the CDR3 is TGCGCCAGCACCCCCTCAAGCTCCTACGAGCAGTACTTC. It encodes CASTPSSSYEQYF.

The chain has TRBV14 and TRBJ2-7; tentative D call: TRBD2 (5 bases). The CDR3 is made up of 15 amino acids. Germline CDR1 and CDR2: SGHDN and FVKESK. With 4 bases removed from V and 2 bases from J, the gap between germline ends came to 15 bases. CDR3 region: CASSRGPPQAYEQYF. The CDR3 DNA follows: TGTGCCAGCAGCCGAGGGCCCCCTCAGGCCTACGAGCAGTACTTC.